The 32 T cell receptor beta chains reported below all come from one sample, sequenced in a study of shared clonotypes between healthy human individuals. Method: immunoSEQ multiplex PCR; TCRdb's copy keeps in-frame clones and lacks some. The data hold more than 2,000,000 clones, with more than 85% observed a single time. Specimen: naive CD4+ T cells from PBMCs. Subset noted: CD45RA+ positively selected. The source is a man between 18 and 35 years old in good health. Some clones in this sample may be carry-over from other donors' samples.

The chain links TRBV6-6 to TRBJ2-2; the match to TRBD2 covers 11 bases. V shed 7 bases and J 2 bases; nucleotides not matched to a gene: 3. CDR3 length: 15 residues. Germline values: CDR1 MNHNY, CDR2 SVGAGI (reference sequence). CDR3 in DNA: TGTGCCAGCAAAACTAGCGGGAGAAACACCGGGGAGCTGTTTTTT. This sequence encodes CASKTSGRNTGELFF.

J is TRBJ2-2 and V is TRBV5-1, with D perhaps matching TRBD1 (6 bases). The CDR3 has 16 amino acids. Trimming removed 5 bases at V and 5 bases at J, with 19 bases between. Germline assignment: CDR1 SGHRS and CDR2 YFSETQ. This chain's CDR3 is CASRRLQGIGTGELFF. CDR3 nucleotide sequence: TGCGCCAGCAGAAGATTGCAGGGGATAGGGACCGGGGAGCTGTTTTTT.

The gene calls are TRBV28 and TRBJ1-1; TRBD1 is a possible D gene (6 bases). The germline V gene encodes CDR1 MDHEN and CDR2 SYDVKM. This CDR3 is 15 amino acids long. V was pared by 5 bases and J by 1 base, with 14 bases between. The CDR3 sequence is CASSGRGGGNTEAFF. CDR3 sequence (DNA): TGTGCCAGCAGTGGTCGTGGGGGCGGGAACACTGAAGCTTTCTTT.

This clone was picked up a small number of times. The gene calls are TRBV28 and TRBJ1-5, with D unclear. V was shortened by 6 bases and J by 7 bases, with 10 bases between the two germline ends. Per the germline V gene, CDR1 is MDHEN and CDR2 is SYDVKM. This CDR3 spans 12 amino acids. The DNA for the CDR3 is TGTGCCAGCAGCCCAAGATTGCAGCCCCAGCATTTT. As protein: CASSPRLQPQHF.

This sequence joins TRBV5-1 and TRBJ2-2; D gene unclear. In germline, CDR1 is SGHRS, CDR2 YFSETQ. Trimming took off 4 bases at V and 1 base at J, with 5 bases between the two ends. The CDR3 consists of 13 residues. This CDR3 reads CASSAENTGELFF. CDR3 sequence (DNA): TGCGCCAGCAGCGCGGAGAACACCGGGGAGCTGTTTTTT.

This clone was detected only once. The chain carries TRBV28 and TRBJ2-1; 11 nucleotides line up with TRBD2. Germline CDR1 reads MDHEN; CDR2 reads SYDVKM. There are 16 residues in the CDR3. Trimming took 7 bases from V and 5 from J; bases not matched to a gene: 10. The CDR3 coding sequence is TGTGCCAGCAACCCCCCCCCGGGACTAGCGGACAATGAGCAGTTCTTC. Translation: CASNPPPGLADNEQFF.

This chain links TRBV18 with TRBJ2-7; TRBD1 matches at 9 bases. The CDR3 has 13 amino acids. J gave up 5 bases and V 3 bases, and 2 bases lay outside the gene matches. Germline lookup yields CDR1 KGHSH and CDR2 LQKENI. The CDR3 region is CASSPTGGDEQYF. CDR3 nucleotides: TGTGCCAGCTCACCTACAGGGGGCGACGAGCAGTACTTC.

Only one count was recorded for this clone. The chain joins TRBV4-3 to TRBJ1-6; D is uncertain. V was pared by 3 bases and J by 7 bases, with 4 bases between. Looked up from germline, CDR1 is LGHNA and CDR2 is YSLEER. The CDR3 consists of 12 residues. The DNA for the CDR3 is TGCGCCAGCAGCCATAGAAATTCACCCCTCCACTTT. Encoded protein: CASSHRNSPLHF.

The rearrangement uses TRBV1 and TRBJ2-3; the tabulated D call, TRBD2, remains unverified against the DNA. TRBV1 is marked as a pseudogene. The CDR3 contains 14 residues. The CDR3 DNA is TGCACCAGCAGCCGTCAGTCCCGGGCAGATACGCAGTATTTT. The encoded protein is CTSSRQSRADTQYF.

The V and J genes are TRBV18 and TRBJ2-7; D not resolved. The ends were cut back, 3 bases at V and 1 base at J, with 4 bases in the middle. Per germline, CDR1 KGHSH and CDR2 LQKENI. This CDR3 has 12 residues. This CDR3 is CASSPWSYEQYF. The CDR3 DNA reads TGTGCCAGCTCACCCTGGTCCTACGAGCAGTACTTC. The complete variable domain, with remaining parts taken from reference TRBV18 and TRBJ2-7, reads NAGVMQNPRHLVRRRGQEARLRCSPMKGHSHVYWYRQLPEEGLKFMVYLQKENIIDESGMPKERFSAEFPKEGPSILRIQQVVRGDSAAYFCASSPWSYEQYFGPGTRLTVT.

The chain links TRBV5-1 to TRBJ2-7; TRBD2 matches 10 bases. There are 17 residues in the CDR3. The V and J ends lost 2 bases and 5 bases, in that order; junction bases with no gene match: 13. CDR1 SGHRS and CDR2 YFSETQ come from the germline V gene. The CDR3 DNA reads as TGCGCCAGCAGCTTAGGGCCGCTAGCGGGAGAAAGTGACGAGCAGTACTTC. It yields the protein CASSLGPLAGESDEQYF.

V usage is TRBV9 and J usage is TRBJ1-2; TRBD1 aligns across 7 bases. The CDR3 is 16 residues long. The V gene's germline CDR1 is SGDLS and CDR2 YYNGEE. V was pared by 0 bases and J by 10 bases, with 15 bases of the junction left unmatched. The CDR3: CASSVDSRGRRVAYTF. CDR3 in DNA: TGTGCCAGCAGCGTAGATTCCAGGGGGAGGAGGGTTGCCTACACCTTC.

The CDR3 coding sequence is TGTGCCAGCAGTTCCGAGGGACAGGGGGCGGGCGAGCAGTACTTC. Amino acids: CASSSEGQGAGEQYF. The chain employs TRBV28 and TRBJ2-7; 12 nucleotides match TRBD1. The J segment lost 6 bases and the V segment lost 4 bases, leaving 7 bases of the junction unmatched. This CDR3 is built from 15 residues. Germline assignment: CDR1 MDHEN and CDR2 SYDVKM.

A word on this clone: Other DNA sequences in the same sample also yield this CDR3. The chain employs TRBV18 and TRBJ1-2, with TRBD1 matching over 9 bases. The CDR3 covers 14 residues. CDR1 and CDR2 from the germline V gene are KGHSH and LQKENI. The ends lost 3 bases at V and 6 bases at J; junction bases unmatched: 5. The CDR3 DNA reads TGTGCCAGCTCACCGGGACAGGGCAACGATGGCTACACCTTC. Translation gives CASSPGQGNDGYTF.

This rearrangement joins TRBV29-1 to TRBJ2-1, with 15 nucleotides matching TRBD2. CDR1 is SQVTM and CDR2 is ANQGSEA in the germline V gene. Unmatched junction bases numbered 3, after V lost 3 bases and J lost 6 bases. The CDR3 runs 15 residues. CDR3 sequence reads: CSVDRTSGGANEQFF. The CDR3 coding sequence is TGCAGCGTTGACCGGACTAGCGGGGGGGCCAATGAGCAGTTCTTC.

The chain employs TRBV20-1 and TRBJ1-5; no reliable D call. V was pared by 5 bases and J by 7 bases, with 6 bases between. Germline V gene sequence: CDR1 DFQATT, CDR2 SNEGSKA (reference sequence). The CDR3 extends over 10 amino acids. The CDR3 DNA reads TGCAGTGCTCGGGAGCAGCCCCAGCATTTT. Protein sequence: CSAREQPQHF.

V is TRBV7-9 and J is TRBJ2-2, with D possibly TRBD1 on 5 matching bases. The CDR3 consists of 14 residues. Trimming stripped 8 bases from V and 6 bases from J, with 16 bases between. Germline CDR1 reads SEHNR; CDR2 reads FQNEAQ (reference sequence). The DNA of the CDR3 is TGTGCCAGCTCCTTACAGGTTTCGGCCGGGGAGCTGTTTTTT. Translation gives CASSLQVSAGELFF. Using reference TRBV7-9 and TRBJ2-2 for the parts outside the CDR3, the full variable domain is DTGVSQNPRHKITKRGQNVTFRCDPISEHNRLYWYRQTLGQGPEFLTYFQNEAQLEKSRLLSDRFSAERPKGSFSTLEIQRTEQGDSAMYLCASSLQVSAGELFFGEGSRLTVL.

The V call is TRBV6-1, the J call TRBJ2-7, with a tentative D call TRBD1 (5 bases). Trimming pared 0 bases from V and 4 bases from J, leaving 13 bases between. The CDR3 runs 15 residues. The germline V gene has CDR1 MNHNS and CDR2 SASEGT. The CDR3 coding sequence is TGTGCCAGCAGTGAAGCTGTCAGGGTCAATTACGAGCAGTACTTC. Translating gives CASSEAVRVNYEQYF.

The chain combines TRBV2 with TRBJ2-3; TRBD2 matches 14 bases. V was clipped by 6 bases and J by 8 bases; unmatched bases: 10. Germline loops: CDR1 SNHLY, CDR2 FYNNEI. There are 16 residues in the CDR3. CDR3 nucleotide sequence: TGTGCCAGCAGAGAGGGACTAGCGGGAGTTTCGGGTACGCAGTATTTT. Residues: CASREGLAGVSGTQYF. The whole variable domain, filled in from reference TRBV2 and TRBJ2-3, reads EPEVTQTPSHQVTQMGQEVILRCVPISNHLYFYWYRQILGQKVEFLVSFYNNEISEKSEIFDDQFSVERPDGSNFTLKIRSTKLEDSAMYFCASREGLAGVSGTQYFGPGTRLTVL.

This clone was found once. The CDR3 region is CASTSGQGFANQPQHF. CDR3 DNA: TGCGCCAGCACCTCGGGACAGGGGTTTGCCAATCAGCCCCAGCATTTT. The chain recombines TRBV10-1 with TRBJ1-5, with 10 bases that match TRBD1. Germline values: CDR1 WNHNN, CDR2 SYGVQD (reference sequence). This CDR3 contains 16 residues. V lost 7 bases to trimming and J lost 3 bases; unmatched junction nucleotides: 9.

In its sample, this clone was seen once. The CDR3, as DNA: TGCGCCAGCAGCCAAGAAGGGGTGGGCTACCGCGCATTCAATGAGCAGTTCTTC. It specifies CASSQEGVGYRAFNEQFF. The chain couples TRBV4-1 to TRBJ2-1; D is perhaps TRBD1 (5 bases). Germline V CDR1 and CDR2: MGHRA, YSYEKL. Trimming took 0 bases from V and 6 from J, leaving 21 bases between them. The CDR3 length is 18 residues.

CDR3 amino acids: CASSHPGVATYEQYF. The DNA for the CDR3 is TGTGCCAGCAGCCACCCGGGGGTGGCAACCTACGAGCAGTACTTC. This sequence joins TRBV4-2 and TRBJ2-5; possibly TRBD2 for D (6 bases). The closer fit of TRBJ2-7 to the DNA end suggests the J call may be wrong. This CDR3 comprises 15 residues. From germline, CDR1 is LGHNA and CDR2 YNFKEQ.

The V call is TRBV5-1, the J call TRBJ2-3; 9 bases match TRBD2. The germline V gene has CDR1 SGHRS and CDR2 YFSETQ. J lost 9 bases, V lost 3 bases, and 14 bases had no gene match. The CDR3 totals 16 residues. The CDR3 DNA follows: TGCGCCAGCAGCTCCCAGACTAGCGGTGTGGACTCGACGCAGTATTTT. As protein: CASSSQTSGVDSTQYF. Drawing the rest from reference TRBV5-1 and TRBJ2-3, the complete variable domain is KAGVTQTPRYLIKTRGQQVTLSCSPISGHRSVSWYQQTPGQGLQFLFEYFSETQRNKGNFPGRFSGRQFSNSRSEMNVSTLELGDSALYLCASSSQTSGVDSTQYFGPGTRLTVL.

Concerning this clone itself: The same CDR3 can be traced to other DNA sequences in this sample. V and J are TRBV7-9 and TRBJ2-2; TRBD2 might be the D (6 bases). V was cut by 1 base and J by 8 bases, with 11 bases left in between. CDR1 and CDR2 (germline): SEHNR, FQNEAQ (reference sequence). The CDR3 is 14 amino acids. The CDR3 spells CASSLGRAGGELFF. Here the CDR3 DNA reads TGTGCCAGCAGCTTAGGGCGCGCGGGAGGGGAGCTGTTTTTT.

The chain is built from TRBV6-1 and TRBJ2-2, with TRBD2 matching over 7 bases. This CDR3 spans 17 amino acids. Losses at the gene ends were 4 bases for V and 0 bases for J; bases not matched to a gene: 8. Germline-derived CDR1 and CDR2 are MNHNS and SASEGT. CDR3 in amino acids: CASSGARLATNTGELFF. CDR3 nucleotide sequence: TGTGCCAGCAGTGGAGCCCGACTAGCTACGAACACCGGGGAGCTGTTTTTT.

The V and J genes are TRBV5-4 and TRBJ1-3, with no clear D. Trimming removed 0 bases at V and 0 bases at J, with 7 bases between. CDR1 and CDR2 (germline): SGHNT, YYREEE (reference sequence). The CDR3 loop spans 15 amino acids. This chain's CDR3 is CASSLAQSSGNTIYF. The CDR3 nucleotides are TGTGCCAGCAGCTTGGCTCAGAGCTCTGGAAACACCATATATTTT.

On this clone itself: This CDR3 is also generated by other DNA sequences in the sample. This sequence joins TRBV7-3 and TRBJ1-1, with D hard to call. Germline V gene data show CDR1 as SGHTA and CDR2 as FQGTGA. The ends were cut back, 4 bases at V and 1 base at J, with 7 bases in the middle. The CDR3 runs 13 residues. This chain's CDR3 is CASSSDWNTEAFF. The CDR3, as DNA: TGTGCCAGCAGCTCAGACTGGAACACTGAAGCTTTCTTT.

This clone came up once. The J gene is TRBJ2-1, the V gene TRBV10-3, with 7 bases aligning to TRBD2. The germline CDR1 and CDR2 sequences are ENHRY and SYGVKD. Germline trimming cut 0 bases from V and 5 bases from J; bases unmatched to any gene: 4. The CDR3 sequence is 15 residues long. The CDR3 reads CAISESTSRNNEQFF. CDR3 DNA sequence: TGTGCCATCAGTGAGTCGACTAGCCGAAACAATGAGCAGTTCTTC.

With respect to this clone: The same CDR3 can be traced to other DNA sequences in this sample. This chain uses TRBV18 with TRBJ2-7, with D tentatively TRBD1 or TRBD2 (5 bases each). CDR3 size: 13 residues. CDR1 is KGHSH, CDR2 LQKENI, per germline. V gave up 3 bases and J gave up 4 bases, with 10 bases separating them. Here the CDR3 reads CASSPGANYEQYF. The CDR3 DNA reads TGTGCCAGCTCACCCGGGGCGAATTACGAGCAGTACTTC.

The sample holds one count of this clone. The V and J genes are TRBV7-2 and TRBJ1-2; 8 nucleotides line up with TRBD1. Germline V lookup: CDR1 SGHTA, CDR2 FQGNSA. V gave up 5 bases and J gave up 8 bases; unmatched junction bases: 10. The length of the CDR3 is 14 residues. The CDR3 here is CASSPTGVLGGYTF. DNA for the CDR3: TGTGCCAGCAGCCCGACAGGGGTTTTGGGGGGCTACACCTTC.

V usage is TRBV5-1 and J usage is TRBJ2-1, with D unclear. Germline CDR1 is SGHRS and CDR2 is YFSETQ. The V and J ends lost 4 bases and 4 bases respectively, with 12 bases between them. This CDR3 is built from 14 residues. The CDR3 region is CASSLGTQYNEQFF. CDR3 nucleotides: TGCGCCAGCAGCCTGGGAACTCAATACAATGAGCAGTTCTTC.

The chain couples TRBV5-1 to TRBJ2-5, with D perhaps TRBD1 or TRBD2 (6 bases each). Trimming pared 0 bases from V and 5 bases from J, leaving 14 bases between. From germline, CDR1 is SGHRS and CDR2 YFSETQ. The CDR3 is made up of 15 amino acids. The CDR3 DNA reads TGCGCCAGCAGCTTGGAAGGGGGGCGATTGGAGACCCAGTACTTC. The encoded protein is CASSLEGGRLETQYF.